This TCR beta chain was identified during a study of tumor and adjacent non-tumor tissue in lung cancer (dated by TCRdb to about 2018). Study-level background: Of the cohort, more than ten patients had adenocarcinoma, 2 had squamous cell carcinoma and 1 had small cell lung cancer. Among the approximately 15 patients, ages ranged from about 31 to 85 years, roughly ten were men and 5 were women, and disease was TNM stage I to III. A total of fewer than 150 million productive TCRbeta reads were generated by sequencing, corresponding to an average of around 3.8 million reads per sample. The study compared bulk TCRbeta repertoires from lung tumor tissue and matched distant non-tumor lung tissue of some 14 lung cancer patients. For each patient, one tumor sample and one normal lung sample were taken, giving thirty paired specimens that underwent TCRbeta CDR3 sequencing. What the study reported, not specific to this receptor: In normal lung, the top 100 clones accounted for a significantly larger cumulative share of the repertoire than in tumor tissue. Peripheral blood was not sequenced, so blood TCRbeta repertoires in these lung cancer patients were not examined. The cohort had only 15 patients, and the authors noted that larger samples and more detailed clinical data are needed. TCR diversity (inverse Simpson) was significantly higher in tumor than in normal lung tissue (roughly 430 vs 170, P = 0.0075, Mann-Whitney U test). Younger patients had significantly higher TCR diversity, and higher tumor TCR diversity was associated with shorter overall and disease-free survival. The methods do not name the sequencing platform or mention unique molecular identifiers.

RNA was extracted from bulk unsorted tissue and checked for quality with a NanoDrop ND-1000 and an Agilent 2100. The normal lung samples consisted of distant non-tumor tissue collected more than 3 cm from the tumor edge. Donors were newly diagnosed lung cancer patients admitted for thoracic surgery in China between August and November 2014, without prior chemotherapy. Patients who had received previous radiotherapy or chemotherapy, or who had another concurrent cancer, were excluded from the study. Pieces of surgical tissue measuring roughly 1-2.2 cm3 were kept in RNAlater solution and stored at -80 degrees C until use. The CDR3 has 12 amino acids, counting the end cysteine and phenylalanine. Kept here is only the CDR3 DNA, which spans 36 bases and is read in frame from base 1. In the germline V gene, CDR1 corresponds to LGHNA and CDR2 to YNFKEQ. Library preparation was by multiplex PCR. The instrument given in TCRdb is Illumina HiSeq 2500. TCRbeta libraries were constructed through three rounds of nested PCR with primers (Table S4) according to protocols adapted from ARM-PCR. Before sequencing, PCR products of 200-500 bp were excised from the gel and purified with the QIAquick gel extraction kit. The study's processing was this. Reads were cleaned with Trimmomatic, merged with FLASH into complete CDR3 sequences, and assigned to V(D)J germline segments with MiTCR. VDJtools was used to compute clonal diversity as the inverse Simpson's index. In-frame sequences without a premature stop codon were defined as productive reads. TCRdb ran its own pipeline on the public reads, namely fastp trimming at Q25 and MiXCR clone calling, and kept in-frame beta chains. Records with the same CDR3 protein are collapsed into one entry carrying the most frequent genes and DNA. The V and J calls and clone size come from TCRdb's table, not from the authors' own analysis. The sample table lists fewer than 100,000 distinct CDR3 sequences, under 80% of them with a count of one. In total, the top ten clones hold about a fifth of the sample.

Comments on this clonotype: It lacks a known antigen. One end of the junction fails to match germline, which may point to a read error.

The sequence is built from TRBV4-2 and TRBJ2-7; no confident D gene assignment can be made. Sequenced: distant non-tumor lung tissue. The source is a woman in her fifties or sixties with non-small cell lung cancer. The CDR3 corresponds to CASSQQDQEQYF. The DNA sequence follows: TGCGCCAGCAGCCAACAAGACCAGGAGCAGTACTTC.